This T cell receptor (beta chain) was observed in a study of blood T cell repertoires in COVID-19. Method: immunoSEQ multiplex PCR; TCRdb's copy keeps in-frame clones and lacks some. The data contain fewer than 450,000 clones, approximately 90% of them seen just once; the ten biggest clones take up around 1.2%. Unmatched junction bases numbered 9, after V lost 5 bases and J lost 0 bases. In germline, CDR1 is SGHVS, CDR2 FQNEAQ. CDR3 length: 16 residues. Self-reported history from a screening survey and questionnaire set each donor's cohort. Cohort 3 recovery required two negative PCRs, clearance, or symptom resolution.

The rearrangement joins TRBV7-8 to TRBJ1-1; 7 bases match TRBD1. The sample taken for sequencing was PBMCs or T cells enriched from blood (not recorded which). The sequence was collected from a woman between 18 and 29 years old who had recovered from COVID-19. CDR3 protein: CASSRDRANMNTEAFF. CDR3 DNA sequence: TGTGCCAGCAGCCGAGACAGGGCTAACATGAACACTGAAGCTTTCTTT.